This is a list of T cell receptor beta chains from one sample in a study of T-cell memory formation after mild COVID-19. One entry per CDR3 protein, called by TCRdb with MiXCR from the 5' RACE reads. The top ten hold about 26% of the sample, which has around 90,000 distinct CDR3 sequences, roughly an eighth seen once. Sequencing used PBMCs or a T cell subset sorted from them (not recorded which). These receptor sequences come from an adult woman who had mild COVID-19 (a few samples of this study predate the infection). Cell type and time point are not known. Both conserved end residues are part of each CDR3. D genes are given only for firm matches. Size values are once, few and many counts, or a class for expanded clones, and some rows have none.

TRBJ2-6 | few | TRBV7-8 | NA | CASSLARALRGAGGANVLTF | TGTGCCAGCAGCTTAGCGAGGGCATTAAGGGGAGCGGGTGGGGCCAACGTCCTGACTTTC
TRBJ2-3 | many | TRBV24-1 | NA | CATSELFGDTQYF | TGTGCCACCAGTGAGCTCTTTGGAGATACGCAGTATTTT
TRBJ2-7 | many | TRBV4-2 | TRBD2 | CASSQGSSGGYEQYF | TGTGCCAGCAGCCAAGGCTCTAGCGGGGGCTACGAGCAGTACTTC
TRBJ2-3 | few | TRBV19 | NA | CASSMVAGGTDTQYF | TGTGCCAGTAGTATGGTGGCAGGGGGCACAGATACGCAGTATTTT
TRBJ2-7 | few | TRBV5-1 | NA | CASSSPTGFSYEQYF | TGCGCCAGCAGCTCCCCCACAGGGTTTTCCTACGAGCAGTACTTC
TRBJ2-3 | NA | TRBV5-1 | NA | CASSDAAGGTDTQYF | TGCGCCAGCAGCGACGCCGCAGGGGGCACAGATACGCAGTATTTT
TRBJ1-4 | once | TRBV27 | NA | CASSFSVTNEKLFF | TGTGCCAGCAGTTTCTCGGTAACTAATGAAAAACTGTTTTTT
TRBJ2-7 | few | TRBV7-6 | TRBD1 | CASSLTRDREYEQYF | TGTGCCAGCAGCTTGACCCGAGACAGGGAATACGAGCAGTACTTC
TRBJ2-1 | NA | TRBV27 | TRBD1 | CASSSLRDRPYNEQFF | TGTGCCAGCAGTTCCCTCCGGGACAGGCCATACAATGAGCAGTTCTTC
TRBJ2-3 | few | TRBV21-1 | NA | CASTPSTEPSTDTQYF | TGTGCCAGCACCCCGTCGACCGAGCCTTCCACAGATACGCAGTATTTT
TRBJ2-1 | few | TRBV4-1 | TRBD2 | CASSRLAGGLSYNEQFF | TGCGCCAGCAGCCGACTAGCGGGAGGTCTCTCCTACAATGAGCAGTTCTTC
TRBJ2-2 | NA | TRBV11-2 | TRBD2 | CASSLVPGGLAGELFF | TGTGCCAGCAGCTTAGTCCCCGGGGGACTAGCCGGGGAGCTGTTTTTT
TRBJ2-3 | many | TRBV29-1 | NA | CSVEDRGSADTQYF | TGCAGCGTTGAAGATCGAGGGAGCGCAGATACGCAGTATTTT
TRBJ1-6 | NA | TRBV7-2 | NA | CASSRPFRDPGSYNSPLHF | TGTGCCAGCAGCCGACCCTTCAGGGACCCAGGCTCCTATAATTCACCCCTCCACTTT
TRBJ1-2 | NA | TRBV20-1 | TRBD1 | CSARWGGQVINYGYTF | TGCAGTGCGCGATGGGGGGGACAGGTGATTAACTATGGCTACACCTTC
TRBJ1-5 | NA | TRBV6-5 | TRBD1 | CASSYSKDRNQPQHF | TGTGCCAGCAGTTACTCGAAGGACAGGAATCAGCCCCAGCATTTT
TRBJ1-5 | few | TRBV6-5 | NA | CASSYLGVDQPQHF | TGTGCCAGCAGTTACTTAGGGGTCGATCAGCCCCAGCATTTT
TRBJ1-2 | few | TRBV15 | TRBD1 | CATSREDRGIYGYTF | TGTGCCACCAGCAGAGAAGACAGGGGGATCTATGGCTACACCTTC
TRBJ2-2 | many | TRBV7-9 | NA | CASSPETDLTGELFF | TGTGCCAGCAGCCCGGAGACAGACTTAACCGGGGAGCTGTTTTTT
TRBJ2-7 | once | TRBV28 | TRBD1 | CASSPTGQGPEQYF | TGTGCCAGCAGTCCCACGGGACAGGGGCCCGAGCAGTACTTC
TRBJ2-7 | NA | TRBV5-4 | NA | CASSFTGHRAYEQYF | TGTGCCAGCAGCTTCACCGGGCACAGGGCCTACGAGCAGTACTTC
TRBJ2-1 | few | TRBV6-2/TRBV6-3 | NA | CASRQGLDNEQFF | TGTGCCAGCAGGCAGGGATTAGACAATGAGCAGTTCTTC
TRBJ2-3 | few | TRBV15 | NA | CATSSTYGDTQYF | TGTGCCACCAGCAGCACCTACGGAGATACGCAGTATTTT
TRBJ2-1 | few | TRBV25-1 | NA | CASSPVGAYNEQFF | TGTGCCAGCTCCCCAGTAGGCGCCTACAATGAGCAGTTCTTC
TRBJ1-1 | few | TRBV7-9 | TRBD1 | CASSSRTGGNTEAFF | TGTGCCAGCAGCTCGCGGACAGGGGGAAACACTGAAGCTTTCTTT
TRBJ1-2 | few | TRBV6-5 | NA | CASSTLGSRDGYTF | TGTGCCAGCAGTACCCTCGGGAGCAGGGATGGCTACACCTTC
TRBJ2-7 | few | TRBV29-1 | NA | CSVEGAGAGRYEQYF | TGCAGCGTTGAGGGGGCGGGAGCGGGACGCTACGAGCAGTACTTC
TRBJ1-1 | few | TRBV7-7 | NA | CASSRSANTEAFF | TGTGCTAGCAGCCGATCGGCGAACACTGAAGCTTTCTTT
TRBJ2-7 | few | TRBV7-9 | TRBD2 | CASSLTWTSGSYEQYF | TGTGCCAGCAGCTTGACCTGGACTAGCGGGAGCTACGAGCAGTACTTC
TRBJ2-7 | NA | TRBV4-1 | NA | CASSQESGLNLGGQYF | TGCGCCAGCAGCCAAGAATCGGGACTCAACCTTGGAGGGCAGTACTTC
TRBJ1-1 | NA | TRBV5-1 | NA | CASSWEGRTGKHKAFF | TGCGCCAGCAGCTGGGAGGGAAGAACAGGGAAGCATAAAGCTTTCTTT
TRBJ2-7 | NA | TRBV5-1 | TRBD2 | CASGTYTSGSSHEQYF | TGCGCCAGCGGCACTTACACTAGCGGGAGCTCCCACGAGCAGTACTTC
TRBJ2-3 | NA | TRBV6-5 | NA | CASSYSIEPGSTAYYTQYF | TGTGCCAGCAGTTACTCGATCGAACCCGGGAGTACGGCCTATTATACGCAGTATTTT
TRBJ2-3 | few | TRBV9 | TRBD1 | CASSVQGASTDTQYF | TGTGCCAGCAGCGTTCAGGGGGCTTCGACAGATACGCAGTATTTT
TRBJ2-3 | few | TRBV6-4 | NA | CASSDSPGADTQYF | TGTGCCAGCAGTGACTCCCCGGGAGCAGATACGCAGTATTTT
TRBJ2-7 | few | TRBV27 | TRBD1 | CASSLGGRGTYEQYF | TGTGCCAGCAGCTTAGGGGGCCGGGGCACCTACGAGCAGTACTTC
TRBJ2-7 | many | TRBV5-1 | TRBD1 | CASSSQETGVFEQYF | TGCGCCAGCAGCTCCCAAGAGACAGGGGTATTCGAGCAGTACTTC
TRBJ2-5 | NA | TRBV12-3/TRBV12-4 | NA | CASSLSDGGQETQYF | TGTGCCAGCAGTTTATCGGACGGAGGCCAAGAGACCCAGTACTTC
TRBJ2-1 | NA | TRBV5-5 | NA | CASSLDRGSYNEQFF | TGTGCCAGCAGCTTGGACAGAGGCTCCTACAATGAGCAGTTCTTC
TRBJ2-2 | NA | TRBV5-5 | TRBD2 | CASTPFLAGDTGELFF | TGTGCCAGCACCCCTTTCCTAGCGGGGGACACCGGGGAGCTGTTTTTT
TRBJ1-2 | few | TRBV27 | TRBD1 | CASSFLGGADGYTF | TGTGCCAGCAGTTTCTTAGGGGGCGCGGATGGCTACACCTTC
TRBJ1-1 | many | TRBV14 | NA | CASSQWGNTEAFF | TGTGCCAGCAGCCAGTGGGGGAACACTGAAGCTTTCTTT